Sequencing of this T cell receptor beta chain was carried out in a study of long-term antiretroviral therapy in people with HIV. Findings and limits, study-wide: Diversity remained lower than transplant donor controls, even though it increased after ART. Possibly under older ART regimens, blood was drawn between about 2003 and 2017.

Germline loops: CDR1 SGHNT, CDR2 YYREEE (reference sequence). The V segment lost 3 bases and the J segment 5 bases; nucleotides outside the gene matches: 3. The CDR3 spans 14 residues. This was the immunoSEQ v3.0 assay at survey level. Method: immunoSEQ multiplex PCR; TCRdb's copy keeps in-frame clones and lacks some. The data contain roughly 15,000 clones, roughly 80% of them singletons. Comments on this clone: The antigen is not known.

Cryopreserved PBMC samples of about 1-11 million cells were used for DNA extraction. The V call is TRBV5-4, the J call TRBJ2-7, with 12 bases aligning to TRBD1. The sample here was unsorted PBMCs, taken 0.1 years after starting antiretroviral therapy. This TCR came from a man in his late teens or twenties with HIV. This chain's CDR3 is CASSSGQGANEQYF. CDR3 bases: TGTGCCAGCAGCTCGGGACAGGGGGCTAACGAGCAGTACTTC.